These 30 T cell receptor beta chains originate from one sample sequenced in a study of shared clonotypes between healthy human individuals. TCRdb's table, derived via immunoSEQ multiplex PCR, lists solely in-frame clones and lacks some. Of some 2,000,000 clones detected, 85% to 95% appear once; the ten largest clones hold 0.13%. The specimen sequenced was naive CD4+ T cells sorted from blood. Subset described: CD45RA+ positively selected. The receptors come from a man younger than 35 in good health.

This chain joins TRBV5-6 and TRBJ1-4; the match to TRBD1 covers 9 bases. With V trimmed by 5 bases and J by 8 bases, 7 bases remained unmatched. CDR1 SGHDT and CDR2 YYEEEE come from the germline V gene. This CDR3 spans 14 amino acids. CDR3 residues: CASSFGDREEKLFF. CDR3 DNA: TGTGCCAGCAGTTTTGGGGACAGGGAGGAAAAACTGTTTTTT.

The CDR3 nucleotides are TGCGCCAGCAGCCCCGGACAGGGGGCGATAGATGAGCAGTTCTTC. Amino acids: CASSPGQGAIDEQFF. The chain uses TRBV5-1 and TRBJ2-1, with TRBD1 identical over 11 bases. CDR1 and CDR2 (germline): SGHRS, YFSETQ. The CDR3 contains 15 residues. V lost 4 bases, J lost 8 bases, and 8 bases stayed unmatched. The full variable domain, completed using reference TRBV5-1 and TRBJ2-1, is KAGVTQTPRYLIKTRGQQVTLSCSPISGHRSVSWYQQTPGQGLQFLFEYFSETQRNKGNFPGRFSGRQFSNSRSEMNVSTLELGDSALYLCASSPGQGAIDEQFFGPGTRLTVL.

The genes are TRBV6-5 and TRBJ1-4; D unclear. V lost 6 bases, J lost 0 bases, and 8 bases lay in between. Germline V gene lookup returns CDR1 MNHEY and CDR2 SVGAGI. The CDR3 length is 14 residues. CDR3 DNA: TGTGCCAGCAGCGGGGATACAACTAATGAAAAACTGTTTTTT. This translates into CASSGDTTNEKLFF.

V usage is TRBV4-1 and J usage is TRBJ1-5; D unclear. The V gene's germline CDR1 is MGHRA and CDR2 YSYEKL. V dropped 2 bases and J dropped 3 bases, with 11 bases sitting between them. This CDR3 comprises 15 residues. The DNA of the CDR3 is TGCGCCAGCAGCCAAACCTCCGGGTACAATCAGCCCCAGCATTTT. Its translation: CASSQTSGYNQPQHF.

This clone was seen just once. As DNA, the CDR3 is TGTGCCAGCAGCACCCGGGGTGAAGAGCGGGAGGGCCGGCTCGAGCAGTACTTC. Protein: CASSTRGEEREGRLEQYF. The chain uses TRBV21-1 and TRBJ2-7; the DNA was not compared with TRBD2, the D call given in the table. TRBV21-1 is shown as a pseudogene. The CDR3 has 18 amino acids.

This chain connects TRBV30 to TRBJ1-6, with a possible D match to TRBD1 (6 bases). From germline, CDR1 is GTSNPN and CDR2 SVGIG (reference sequence). V was shortened by 0 bases and J by 7 bases, with 13 bases between the two germline ends. The CDR3 is 15 amino acids. The CDR3 sequence is CAWSVQGKGNSPLHF. Written as DNA, the CDR3 is TGTGCCTGGAGTGTACAGGGTAAAGGGAATTCACCCCTCCACTTT.

The chain joins TRBV7-3 to TRBJ2-1, with 7 bases identical to TRBD2. The junction had 1 base not matched to a gene; V was cut back by 2 bases and J by 3 bases. This CDR3 is built from 14 residues. CDR1 is SGHTA, CDR2 FQGTGA, per germline. The CDR3: CASSLGDYYNEQFF. CDR3 coding DNA: TGTGCCAGCAGCTTAGGGGACTACTACAATGAGCAGTTCTTC.

This sequence joins TRBV13 and TRBJ2-3; TRBD1 agrees at 7 bases. Germline CDR1 reads PRHDT; CDR2 reads FYEKMQ (reference sequence). V gave up 5 bases and J gave up 0 bases; unmatched junction bases: 8. CDR3 length equals 16 residues. The CDR3 is CASSPDDRASTDTQYF. CDR3 nucleotides: TGTGCCAGCAGCCCAGACGACAGGGCTAGCACAGATACGCAGTATTTT.

The J gene is TRBJ2-3, the V gene TRBV6-5; 7 bases agree with TRBD2. Germline CDR1 MNHEY, CDR2 SVGAGI. The CDR3 runs to 16 residues. Germline trimming cut 2 bases from V and 2 bases from J; bases unmatched to any gene: 7. This CDR3 is CASSYGPSGYTDTQYF. The CDR3 DNA is TGTGCCAGCAGTTACGGGCCTAGCGGATACACAGATACGCAGTATTTT.

The V call is TRBV7-2, the J call TRBJ2-5, with D uncertain. CDR3 length equals 15 residues. Germline V CDR1 and CDR2: SGHTA, FQGNSA. V shed 5 bases and J shed 5 bases, with 18 bases lying between them. As DNA, the CDR3 is TGTGCCAGCAGCCGCTCCACAGAAGCCCGGGAGACCCAGTACTTC. This gives the protein CASSRSTEARETQYF.

The rearrangement links TRBV18 to TRBJ2-5, with a tentative D call TRBD2 (6 bases). This CDR3 is 13 amino acids long. CDR1 and CDR2 from the germline V gene are KGHSH and LQKENI. V was pared by 4 bases and J by 4 bases, with 10 bases between. Here the CDR3 reads CASSLGGGETQYF. The CDR3 DNA reads TGTGCCAGCTCACTTGGGGGAGGAGAGACCCAGTACTTC.

The CDR3 coding sequence is TGTGCCTGGAGTGTACTAGGGGGGTCCGGTGTGGGTGAGCAGTTCTTC. Its translation: CAWSVLGGSGVGEQFF. The chain recombines TRBV30 with TRBJ2-1; D might be TRBD1 or TRBD2, each matching 6 bases. V gave up 0 bases and J gave up 9 bases, with 21 bases separating them. Germline V CDR1 and CDR2: GTSNPN, SVGIG (reference sequence). The CDR3 loop spans 16 amino acids.

V is TRBV4-3 and J is TRBJ1-2, with D uncertain. The CDR3 has 14 residues. CDR1 and CDR2 (germline): LGHNA, YSLEER. The V end was cut by 0 bases, the J end by 4 bases, with 9 bases between. CDR3 DNA: TGCGCCAGCAGCCAAGATCTATGGCCCTATGGCTACACCTTC. Its translation is CASSQDLWPYGYTF.

V and J are TRBV5-4 and TRBJ2-5; TRBD2 aligns across 11 bases. V shed 2 bases and J 5 bases; nucleotides not matched to a gene: 2. This CDR3 contains 14 residues. CDR1 SGHNT and CDR2 YYREEE come from the germline V gene (reference sequence). CDR3 loop: CASSFPSGGETQYF. The CDR3 nucleotides read TGTGCCAGCAGCTTCCCTAGCGGGGGGGAGACCCAGTACTTC.

Only one count was recorded for this clone. This chain uses TRBV7-2 with TRBJ1-1; D might be TRBD1 (6 bases). There are 17 residues in the CDR3. V dropped 5 bases and J dropped 1 base, with 20 bases sitting between them. Germline CDR1 is SGHTA and CDR2 is FQGNSA. CDR3 nucleotides: TGTGCCAGCAGCCACCCGGCAGGGGCCGTTTGGAACACTGAAGCTTTCTTT. Protein: CASSHPAGAVWNTEAFF.

This chain's CDR3 is CASSEARTSGGGTGELFF. CDR3 nucleotides: TGTGCCAGCAGTGAAGCGAGGACTAGCGGGGGTGGCACCGGGGAGCTGTTTTTT. The chain recombines TRBV2 with TRBJ2-2; the match to TRBD2 covers 13 bases. Germline CDR1 reads SNHLY; CDR2 reads FYNNEI. The V segment lost 0 bases and the J segment 4 bases; nucleotides outside the gene matches: 5. The CDR3 loop spans 18 amino acids.

This clone was recorded only once. The chain joins TRBV30 to TRBJ1-2; weak D call: TRBD1 (5 bases). V lost 1 base and J 3 bases, leaving 9 bases between the germline ends. Germline V gene data show CDR1 as GTSNPN and CDR2 as SVGIG (reference sequence). The CDR3 extends over 13 amino acids. The CDR3 reads CAWSARVDYGYTF. The CDR3 coding sequence is TGTGCCTGGAGTGCCAGGGTCGACTATGGCTACACCTTC.

This CDR3 reads CASSVGGPAVTF. CDR3 coding DNA: TGTGCCAGCAGCGTGGGAGGGCCCGCGGTCACCTTC. This rearrangement joins TRBV9 to TRBJ1-2; D unclear. CDR3 length equals 12 residues. Per the germline V gene, CDR1 is SGDLS and CDR2 is YYNGEE. V lost 2 bases, J lost 13 bases, and 15 bases lay in between. Variable domain in full (rest from reference TRBV9 and TRBJ1-2): DSGVTQTPKHLITATGQRVTLRCSPRSGDLSVYWYQQSLDQGLQFLIQYYNGEERAKGNILERFSAQQFPDLHSELNLSSLELGDSALYFCASSVGGPAVTFGSGTRLTVV.

The J gene is TRBJ1-2, the V gene TRBV28; D is possibly TRBD1 (5 bases). V lost 5 bases and J lost 6, with 19 bases in between. The CDR3 has 15 residues. Germline lookup yields CDR1 MDHEN and CDR2 SYDVKM. CDR3 in amino acids: CASSPTQTATHGYTF. DNA for the CDR3: TGTGCCAGCAGTCCCACCCAGACAGCTACCCATGGCTACACCTTC.

The chain is built from TRBV9 and TRBJ2-1; weak D call: TRBD2 (6 bases). V gave up 4 bases and J gave up 4 bases, with 15 bases separating them. Germline loops: CDR1 SGDLS, CDR2 YYNGEE. The CDR3 is made up of 15 amino acids. In DNA, the CDR3 is TGTGCCAGCAGCCTCGGCCAGCGGGTGTACAATGAGCAGTTCTTC. Translation: CASSLGQRVYNEQFF.

The chain employs TRBV2 and TRBJ1-3; D uncertain. V shed 7 bases and J shed 3 bases, with 10 bases lying between them. The length of the CDR3 is 13 residues. Per germline, CDR1 SNHLY and CDR2 FYNNEI. In DNA, the CDR3 is TGTGCCAGCATCGGCTTCGGTGGAAACACCATATATTTT. As protein: CASIGFGGNTIYF. Based on the CDR3 plus reference TRBV2 and TRBJ1-3, the full variable domain is EPEVTQTPSHQVTQMGQEVILRCVPISNHLYFYWYRQILGQKVEFLVSFYNNEISEKSEIFDDQFSVERPDGSNFTLKIRSTKLEDSAMYFCASIGFGGNTIYFGEGSWLTVV.

The CDR3 region is CASSPWTGEANSPLHF. The CDR3, as DNA: TGTGCCAGCAGTCCCTGGACAGGGGAGGCCAATTCACCCCTCCACTTT. The chain couples TRBV27 to TRBJ1-6, with 9 bases matching TRBD1. CDR1 and CDR2 (germline): MNHEY, SMNVEV (reference sequence). Trimming removed 5 bases from V and 7 bases from J; junction bases left unmatched: 9. The CDR3 spans 16 residues.

This clone was detected once. A much bigger clone sits one base away, suggesting this may be a read error. At the DNA level, this CDR3 is encoded by other sequences in the same sample as well. Written as DNA, the CDR3 is TGTGCCAGCAGTGGGACAGCGAACACCGGGGAGCTGTTTTTT. It encodes CASSGTANTGELFF. The V call is TRBV2, the J call TRBJ2-2; D may be TRBD1 (6 bases). The CDR3 has 14 amino acids. CDR1 is SNHLY, CDR2 FYNNEI, per germline. With 4 bases removed from V and 0 bases from J, the gap between germline ends came to 6 bases.

This clone has only one observation. The V gene is TRBV27, the J gene TRBJ2-2; unclear D gene. The CDR3 sequence is 13 residues long. Trimming left V 6 bases short and J 6 bases short, with 11 bases between. CDR1 and CDR2 from the germline V gene are MNHEY and SMNVEV (reference sequence). In nucleotides, the CDR3 is TGTGCCAGCAGAGTCTCGGGCCCCGGGGAGCTGTTTTTT. It yields the protein CASRVSGPGELFF.

V usage is TRBV4-3 and J usage is TRBJ1-5; 9 bases are a match to TRBD1. Germline CDR1 is LGHNA and CDR2 is YSLEER. Germline trimming cut 0 bases from V and 7 bases from J; bases unmatched to any gene: 10. The CDR3 extends over 17 amino acids. CDR3 DNA: TGCGCCAGCAGCCAAGAGGCCACCGGGACAGGGTACCAGCCCCAGCATTTT. This translates into CASSQEATGTGYQPQHF.

The chain employs TRBV28 and TRBJ2-7, with D possibly matching TRBD2 (7 bases). This CDR3 has 14 amino acids. The germline gives CDR1 MDHEN, CDR2 SYDVKM. The V and J ends lost 7 bases and 3 bases respectively, with 16 bases between them. The CDR3 DNA follows: TGTGCCAGCACTGGGGGGGGCCCCGGCTACGAGCAGTACTTC. Amino acids: CASTGGGPGYEQYF.

The V call is TRBV6-4, the J call TRBJ2-3; D is unclear. This CDR3 is 13 amino acids long. Germline lookup yields CDR1 MRHNA and CDR2 SNTAGT. V lost 5 bases and J lost 2, with 8 bases in between. The CDR3 DNA reads TGTGCCAGCAGTCTAACGTACACAGATACGCAGTATTTT. Translated: CASSLTYTDTQYF.

The V and J genes are TRBV4-1 and TRBJ2-7; TRBD2 matches at 7 bases. V shed 0 bases and J 3 bases; nucleotides not matched to a gene: 8. CDR3 length: 16 residues. The germline gives CDR1 MGHRA, CDR2 YSYEKL. The chain's CDR3 is CASSQDERGLVYEQYF. DNA of the CDR3: TGCGCCAGCAGCCAAGATGAGCGGGGTTTGGTCTACGAGCAGTACTTC.

V is TRBV4-1 and J is TRBJ1-3; unclear D gene. CDR3 size: 17 residues. Looked up from germline, CDR1 is MGHRA and CDR2 is YSYEKL. The V and J ends lost 1 base and 0 bases respectively, with 13 bases between them. The chain's CDR3 is CASSQGQVGYSGNTIYF. CDR3 DNA sequence: TGCGCCAGCAGCCAAGGGCAGGTCGGGTACTCTGGAAACACCATATATTTT.

This chain uses TRBV4-1 with TRBJ1-5; D may be TRBD1 (6 bases). The V gene lost 1 base and the J gene lost 3 bases, with 13 bases spanning the gap. This CDR3 region has 16 residues. Per germline, CDR1 MGHRA and CDR2 YSYEKL. CDR3 protein: CASSQGPPGVNQPQHF. Here the CDR3 DNA reads TGCGCCAGCAGCCAAGGGCCGCCAGGGGTCAATCAGCCCCAGCATTTT.